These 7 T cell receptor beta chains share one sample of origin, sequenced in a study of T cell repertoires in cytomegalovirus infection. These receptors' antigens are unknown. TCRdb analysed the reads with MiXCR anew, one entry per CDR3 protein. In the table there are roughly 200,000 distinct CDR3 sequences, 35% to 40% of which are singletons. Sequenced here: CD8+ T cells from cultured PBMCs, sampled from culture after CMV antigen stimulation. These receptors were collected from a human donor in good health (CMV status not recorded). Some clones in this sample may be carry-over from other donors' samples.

The CDR3 DNA follows: TGCAGTGCTAGAGATCGAAGGGTCGGAAACACCATATATTTT. This codes for CSARDRRVGNTIYF. V and J are TRBV20-1 and TRBJ1-3; D gene ambiguous. The CDR3 extends over 14 amino acids. V was shortened by 0 bases and J by 4 bases, with 10 bases between the two germline ends. Looked up from germline, CDR1 is DFQATT and CDR2 is SNEGSKA (reference sequence).

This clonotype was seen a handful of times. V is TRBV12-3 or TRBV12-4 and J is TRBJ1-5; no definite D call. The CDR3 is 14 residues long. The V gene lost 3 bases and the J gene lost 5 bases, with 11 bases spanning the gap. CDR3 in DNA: TGTGCCAGCAGTTTTACCGTGGGCGATCAGCCCCAGCATTTT. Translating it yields CASSFTVGDQPQHF.

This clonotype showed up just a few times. The CDR3 region is CASRPTGGFQETQYF. The CDR3 DNA reads as TGTGCCAGCAGACCGACAGGGGGCTTCCAAGAGACCCAGTACTTC. V usage is TRBV6-1 and J usage is TRBJ2-5; 10 nucleotides match TRBD1. CDR3 length: 15 amino acids. The V gene's germline CDR1 is MNHNS and CDR2 SASEGT. The trim removed 6 bases at V and 1 base at J, leaving 5 bases unmatched.

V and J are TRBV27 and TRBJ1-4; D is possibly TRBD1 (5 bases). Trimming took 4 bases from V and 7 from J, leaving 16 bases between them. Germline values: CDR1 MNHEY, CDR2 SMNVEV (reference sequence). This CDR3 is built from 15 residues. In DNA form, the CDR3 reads TGTGCCAGCAGTTCCCTCGGGGGTTTCGGTGAAAAACTGTTTTTT. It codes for CASSSLGGFGEKLFF.

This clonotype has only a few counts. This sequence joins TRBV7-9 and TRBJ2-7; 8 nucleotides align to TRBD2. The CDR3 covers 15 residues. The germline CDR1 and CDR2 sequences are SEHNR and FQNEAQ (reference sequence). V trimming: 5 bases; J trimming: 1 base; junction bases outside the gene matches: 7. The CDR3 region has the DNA TGTGCCAGCAGCCCAACTAGCGGAGAATCCTACGAGCAGTACTTC. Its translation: CASSPTSGESYEQYF. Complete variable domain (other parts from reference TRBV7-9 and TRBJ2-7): DTGVSQNPRHKITKRGQNVTFRCDPISEHNRLYWYRQTLGQGPEFLTYFQNEAQLEKSRLLSDRFSAERPKGSFSTLEIQRTEQGDSAMYLCASSPTSGESYEQYFGPGTRLTVT.

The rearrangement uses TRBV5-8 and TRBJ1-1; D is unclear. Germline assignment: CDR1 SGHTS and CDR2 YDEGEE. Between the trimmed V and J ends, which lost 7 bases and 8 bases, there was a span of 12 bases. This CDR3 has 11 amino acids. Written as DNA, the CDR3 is TGTGCCAGCCGCCCGAGGGCCGAAGCTTTCTTT. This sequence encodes CASRPRAEAFF.

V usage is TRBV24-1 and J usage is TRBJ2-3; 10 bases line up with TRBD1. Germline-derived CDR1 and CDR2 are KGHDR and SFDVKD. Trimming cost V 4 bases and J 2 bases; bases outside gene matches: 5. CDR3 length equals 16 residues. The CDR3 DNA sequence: TGTGCCACCAGTGACAAGGGACAGGGGCTCACAGATACGCAGTATTTT. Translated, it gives CATSDKGQGLTDTQYF.